The 8 T cell receptor beta chains below were found in one sample sequenced in a study of cytomegalovirus exposure and HLA in healthy donors. Generated by immunoSEQ multiplex PCR, the TCRdb table keeps only in-frame clones and is missing some. The data contain tens of thousands of clones, around 97% of them singletons. Sample: PBMCs. The source is a woman in her late teens or twenties in good health and CMV-seropositive.

The chain employs TRBV28 and TRBJ2-3; D gene uncertain. CDR3 size: 12 residues. Germline V gives CDR1 MDHEN, CDR2 SYDVKM. V lost 3 bases, J lost 6 bases, and 7 bases lay in between. The CDR3 sequence is CASSFVPDTQYF. As DNA, the CDR3 is TGTGCCAGCAGTTTCGTCCCCGATACGCAGTATTTT. The full variable domain, rest sourced from reference TRBV28 and TRBJ2-3, is DVKVTQSSRYLVKRTGEKVFLECVQDMDHENMFWYRQDPGLGLRLIYFSYDVKMKEKGDIPEGYSVSREKKERFSLILESASTNQTSMYLCASSFVPDTQYFGPGTRLTVL.

The CDR3 region is CASSPRLSYEQYF. CDR3 sequence (DNA): TGTGCCAGCAGTCCCCGACTGTCCTACGAGCAGTACTTC. The rearrangement uses TRBV27 and TRBJ2-7; the D is unclear. Trimming removed 5 bases from V and 1 base from J, with 9 bases in between. The CDR3 spans 13 residues. Germline V lookup: CDR1 MNHEY, CDR2 SMNVEV (reference sequence).

The chain combines TRBV18 with TRBJ1-4, with TRBD1 as a possible D gene (6 bases). V lost 3 bases and J 8 bases, leaving 13 bases between the germline ends. Looked up from germline, CDR1 is KGHSH and CDR2 is LQKENI. This CDR3 spans 14 amino acids. CDR3 amino acids: CASSPRGAREKLFF. The CDR3 DNA sequence: TGTGCCAGCTCACCTCGGGGGGCGAGAGAAAAACTGTTTTTT.

The genes are TRBV19 and TRBJ1-3; D remains ambiguous. Trimming took off 6 bases at V and 1 base at J, with 7 bases between the two ends. The CDR3 extends over 13 amino acids. Germline loops: CDR1 LNHDA, CDR2 SQIVND (reference sequence). The CDR3, as DNA: TGTGCCAGTAGGGGCCAGTCTGGAAACACCATATATTTT. The encoded protein is CASRGQSGNTIYF.

The chain is built from TRBV7-9 and TRBJ1-3; D remains unclear. With 6 bases removed from V and 0 bases from J, the gap between germline ends came to 3 bases. CDR1 is SEHNR, CDR2 FQNEAQ, per germline (reference sequence). The CDR3 has 12 amino acids. DNA of the CDR3: TGTGCCAGCAGGGCCTCTGGAAACACCATATATTTT. As protein: CASRASGNTIYF.

V gene TRBV6-1 combines with J gene TRBJ1-2; TRBD1 agrees at 9 bases. Germline V gene data show CDR1 as MNHNS and CDR2 as SASEGT. V lost 6 bases, J lost 7 bases, and 6 bases stayed unmatched. The CDR3 covers 13 residues. This CDR3 reads CASSLGTGLGYTF. The CDR3 nucleotides read TGTGCCAGCAGCCTCGGGACAGGGCTTGGCTACACCTTC.

V gene TRBV6-5 combines with J gene TRBJ1-1, with D possibly matching TRBD1 (5 bases). V was shortened by 6 bases and J by 1 base, with 12 bases between the two germline ends. There are 14 residues in the CDR3. Germline V CDR1 and CDR2: MNHEY, SVGAGI. CDR3 bases: TGTGCCAGCAGATATACCACAGGGAACACTGAAGCTTTCTTT. It codes for CASRYTTGNTEAFF.

This chain uses TRBV7-9 with TRBJ2-5, with D perhaps TRBD1 (6 bases). The germline V and J ends were trimmed by 2 bases and 1 base, with 8 bases remaining between them. The CDR3 length is 14 residues. CDR1 and CDR2 from the germline V gene are SEHNR and FQNEAQ (reference sequence). The CDR3 protein is CASSLRTAQETQYF. CDR3 nucleotides: TGTGCCAGCAGCTTAAGGACAGCCCAAGAGACCCAGTACTTC.